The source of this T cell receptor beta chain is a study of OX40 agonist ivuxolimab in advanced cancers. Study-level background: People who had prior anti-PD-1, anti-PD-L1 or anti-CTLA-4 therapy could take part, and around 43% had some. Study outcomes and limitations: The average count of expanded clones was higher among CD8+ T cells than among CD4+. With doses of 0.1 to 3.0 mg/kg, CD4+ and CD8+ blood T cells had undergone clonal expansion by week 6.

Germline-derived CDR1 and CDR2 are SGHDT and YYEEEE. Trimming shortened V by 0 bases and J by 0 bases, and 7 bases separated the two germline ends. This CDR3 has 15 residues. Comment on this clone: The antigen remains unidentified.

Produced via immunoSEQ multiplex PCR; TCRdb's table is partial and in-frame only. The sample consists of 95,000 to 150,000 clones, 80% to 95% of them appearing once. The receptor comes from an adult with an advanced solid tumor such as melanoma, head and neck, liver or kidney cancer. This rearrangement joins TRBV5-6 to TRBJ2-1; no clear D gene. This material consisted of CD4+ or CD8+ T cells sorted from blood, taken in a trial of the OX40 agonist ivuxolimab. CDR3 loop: CASSLGPLSYNEQFF. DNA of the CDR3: TGTGCCAGCAGCTTGGGCCCCCTCTCCTACAATGAGCAGTTCTTC.